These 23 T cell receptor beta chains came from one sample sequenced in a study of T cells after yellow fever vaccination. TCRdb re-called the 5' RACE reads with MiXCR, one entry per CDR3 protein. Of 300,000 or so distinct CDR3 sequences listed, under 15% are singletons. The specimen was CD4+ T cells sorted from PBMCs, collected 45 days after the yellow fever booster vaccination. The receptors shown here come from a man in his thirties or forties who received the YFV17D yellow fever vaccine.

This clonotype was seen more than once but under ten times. The CDR3 region is CASSPRGTNNREQFF. The CDR3 DNA is TGTGCCAGCAGCCCGAGGGGGACTAACAACCGTGAGCAGTTCTTC. V and J are TRBV7-2 and TRBJ2-1; tentative D call: TRBD2 (7 bases). The V gene's germline CDR1 is SGHTA and CDR2 FQGNSA. CDR3 length equals 15 residues. V dropped 5 bases and J dropped 9 bases, with 20 bases sitting between them.

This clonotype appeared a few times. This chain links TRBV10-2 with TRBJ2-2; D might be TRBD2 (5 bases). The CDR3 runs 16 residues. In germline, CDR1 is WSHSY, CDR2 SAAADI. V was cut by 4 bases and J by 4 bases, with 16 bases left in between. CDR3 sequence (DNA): TGCGCCAGCAGTGCCCGTGCTAGCCGCGCCACCGGGGAGCTGTTTTTT. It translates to CASSARASRATGELFF.

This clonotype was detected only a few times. In DNA, the CDR3 is TGTGCCAGCAGCCGCGGTGGGGGCAGGGATGAGCAGTTCTTC. Translating it yields CASSRGGGRDEQFF. The chain joins TRBV7-8 to TRBJ2-1, with D maybe TRBD1 (6 bases). V was trimmed by 5 bases and J by 8 bases, leaving 16 bases between them. Germline V gene data show CDR1 as SGHVS and CDR2 as FQNEAQ. This CDR3 is built from 14 residues. Complete variable domain (other parts from reference TRBV7-8 and TRBJ2-1): GAGVSQSPRYKVAKRGQDVALRCDPISGHVSLFWYQQALGQGPEFLTYFQNEAQLDKSGLPSDRFFAERPEGSVSTLKIQRTQQEDSAVYLCASSRGGGRDEQFFGPGTRLTVL.

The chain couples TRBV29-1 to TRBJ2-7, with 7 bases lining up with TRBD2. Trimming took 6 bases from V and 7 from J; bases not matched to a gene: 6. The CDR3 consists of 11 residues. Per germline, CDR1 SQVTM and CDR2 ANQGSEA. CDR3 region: CSVGGPGEQYF. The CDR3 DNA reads TGCAGCGTGGGAGGGCCCGGGGAGCAGTACTTC.

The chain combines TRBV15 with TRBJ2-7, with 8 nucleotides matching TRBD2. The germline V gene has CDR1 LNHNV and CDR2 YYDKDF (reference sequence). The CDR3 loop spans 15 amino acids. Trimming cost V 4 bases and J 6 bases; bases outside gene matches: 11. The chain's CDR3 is CATSNTGTRVLEQYF. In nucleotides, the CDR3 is TGTGCCACCAGCAATACCGGGACTAGAGTTCTCGAGCAGTACTTC.

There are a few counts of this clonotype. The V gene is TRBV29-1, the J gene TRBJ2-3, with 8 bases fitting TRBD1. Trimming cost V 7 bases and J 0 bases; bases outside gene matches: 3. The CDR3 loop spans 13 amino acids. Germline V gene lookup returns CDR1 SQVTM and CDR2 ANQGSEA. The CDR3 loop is CSARQGSTDTQYF. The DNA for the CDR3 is TGCAGCGCTCGACAGGGGAGCACAGATACGCAGTATTTT.

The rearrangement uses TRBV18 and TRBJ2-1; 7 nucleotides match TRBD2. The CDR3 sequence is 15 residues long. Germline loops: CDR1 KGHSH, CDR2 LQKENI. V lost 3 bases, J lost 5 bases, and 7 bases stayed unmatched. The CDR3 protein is CASSPGTTRDNEQFF. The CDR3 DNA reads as TGTGCCAGCTCACCCGGGACTACGAGGGACAATGAGCAGTTCTTC. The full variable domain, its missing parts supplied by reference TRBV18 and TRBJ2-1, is NAGVMQNPRHLVRRRGQEARLRCSPMKGHSHVYWYRQLPEEGLKFMVYLQKENIIDESGMPKERFSAEFPKEGPSILRIQQVVRGDSAAYFCASSPGTTRDNEQFFGPGTRLTVL.

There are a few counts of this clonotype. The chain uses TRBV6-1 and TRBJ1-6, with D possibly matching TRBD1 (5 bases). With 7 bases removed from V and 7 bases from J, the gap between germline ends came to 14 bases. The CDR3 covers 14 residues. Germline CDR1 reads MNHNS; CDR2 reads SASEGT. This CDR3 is CASTTGTLNSPLHF. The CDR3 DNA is TGTGCCAGCACGACCGGGACGTTAAATTCACCCCTCCACTTT.

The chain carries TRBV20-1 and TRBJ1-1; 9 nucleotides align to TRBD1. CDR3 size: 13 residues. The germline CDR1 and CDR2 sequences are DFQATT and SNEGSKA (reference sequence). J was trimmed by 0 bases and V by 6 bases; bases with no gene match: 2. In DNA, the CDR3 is TGCAGTGCCGGACAGGGGATGAACACTGAAGCTTTCTTT. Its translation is CSAGQGMNTEAFF.

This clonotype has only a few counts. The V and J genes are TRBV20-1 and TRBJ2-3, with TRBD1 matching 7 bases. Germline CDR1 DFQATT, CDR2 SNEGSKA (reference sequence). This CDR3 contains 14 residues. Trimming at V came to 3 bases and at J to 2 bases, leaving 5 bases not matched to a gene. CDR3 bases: TGCAGTGCTAGGGTACAGGGGACCACAGATACGCAGTATTTT. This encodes CSARVQGTTDTQYF.

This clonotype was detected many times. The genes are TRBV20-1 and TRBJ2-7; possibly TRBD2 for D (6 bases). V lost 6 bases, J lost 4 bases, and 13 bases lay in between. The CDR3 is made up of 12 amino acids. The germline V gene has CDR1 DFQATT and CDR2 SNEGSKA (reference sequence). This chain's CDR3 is CSARDRGYEQYF. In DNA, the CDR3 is TGCAGTGCCCGAGATCGGGGGTACGAGCAGTACTTC.

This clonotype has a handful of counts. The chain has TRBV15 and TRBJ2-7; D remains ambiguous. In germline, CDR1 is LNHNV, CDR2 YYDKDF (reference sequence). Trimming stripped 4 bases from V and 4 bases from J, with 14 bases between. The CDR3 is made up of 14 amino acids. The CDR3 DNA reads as TGTGCCACCAGCAAGAGCACTTTCCTTTACGAGCAGTACTTC. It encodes CATSKSTFLYEQYF.

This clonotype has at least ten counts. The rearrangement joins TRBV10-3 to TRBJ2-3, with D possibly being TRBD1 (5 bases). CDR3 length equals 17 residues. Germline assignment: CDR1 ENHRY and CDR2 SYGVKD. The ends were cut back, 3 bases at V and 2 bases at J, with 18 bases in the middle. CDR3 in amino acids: CAISEHGRARVTDTQYF. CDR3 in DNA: TGTGCCATCAGTGAACATGGCAGGGCCAGGGTCACAGATACGCAGTATTTT.

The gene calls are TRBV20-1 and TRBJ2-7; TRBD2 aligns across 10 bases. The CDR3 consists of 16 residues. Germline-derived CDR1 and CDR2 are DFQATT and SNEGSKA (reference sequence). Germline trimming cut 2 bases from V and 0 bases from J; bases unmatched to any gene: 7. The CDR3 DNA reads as TGCAGTGCTAGATCAGCCGGGACTAGCGCCTCCTACGAGCAGTACTTC. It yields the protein CSARSAGTSASYEQYF.

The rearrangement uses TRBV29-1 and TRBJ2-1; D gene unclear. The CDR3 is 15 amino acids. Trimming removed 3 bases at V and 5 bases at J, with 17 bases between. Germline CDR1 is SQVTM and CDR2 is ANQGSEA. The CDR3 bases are TGCAGCGTTGACAACTCCCGGCGCTCAAACAATGAGCAGTTCTTC. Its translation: CSVDNSRRSNNEQFF.

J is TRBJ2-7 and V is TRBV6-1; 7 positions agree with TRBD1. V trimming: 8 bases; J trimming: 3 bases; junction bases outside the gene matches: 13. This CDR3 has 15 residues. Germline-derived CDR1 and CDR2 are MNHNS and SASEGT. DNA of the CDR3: TGTGCCAGCCTCCCACCCGGGACAGCGTTCTACGAGCAGTACTTC. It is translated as CASLPPGTAFYEQYF.

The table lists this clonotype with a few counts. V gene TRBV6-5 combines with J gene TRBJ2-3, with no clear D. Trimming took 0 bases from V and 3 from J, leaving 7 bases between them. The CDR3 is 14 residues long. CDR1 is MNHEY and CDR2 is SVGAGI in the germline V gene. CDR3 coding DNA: TGTGCCAGCAGTTACTCGAAGGGAACAGATACGCAGTATTTT. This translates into CASSYSKGTDTQYF.

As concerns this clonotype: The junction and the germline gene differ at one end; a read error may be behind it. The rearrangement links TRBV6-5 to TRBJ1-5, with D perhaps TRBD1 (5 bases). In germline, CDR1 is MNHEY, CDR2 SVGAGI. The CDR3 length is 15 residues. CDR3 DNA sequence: TGTGCCAGCAGTTACGGCGACAGTAGCAATCAGCCCCAGAATTTT. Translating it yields CASSYGDSSNQPQNF.

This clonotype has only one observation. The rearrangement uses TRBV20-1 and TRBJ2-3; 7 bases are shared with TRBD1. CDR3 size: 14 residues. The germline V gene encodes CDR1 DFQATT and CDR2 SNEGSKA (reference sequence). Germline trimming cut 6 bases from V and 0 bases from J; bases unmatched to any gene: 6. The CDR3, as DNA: TGCAGTGCCCAACCGGGACAGAGCACAGATACGCAGTATTTT. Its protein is CSAQPGQSTDTQYF.

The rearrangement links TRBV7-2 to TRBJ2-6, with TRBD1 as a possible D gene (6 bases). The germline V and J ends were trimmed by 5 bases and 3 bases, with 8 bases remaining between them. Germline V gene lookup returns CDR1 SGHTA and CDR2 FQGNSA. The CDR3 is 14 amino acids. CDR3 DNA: TGTGCCAGCAGCGTGGACAGTGGGGCCAACGTCCTGACTTTC. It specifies CASSVDSGANVLTF. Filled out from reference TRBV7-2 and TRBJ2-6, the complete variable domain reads GAGVSQSPSNKVTEKGKDVELRCDPISGHTALYWYRQSLGQGLEFLIYFQGNSAPDKSGLPSDRFSAERTGGSVSTLTIQRTQQEDSAVYLCASSVDSGANVLTFGAGSRLTVL.

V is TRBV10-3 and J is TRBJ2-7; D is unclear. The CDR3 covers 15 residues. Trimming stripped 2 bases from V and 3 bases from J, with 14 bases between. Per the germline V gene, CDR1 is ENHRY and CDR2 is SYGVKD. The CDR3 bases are TGTGCCATCAGTGAGGTTCCCCCAGCGAGCTACGAGCAGTACTTC. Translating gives CAISEVPPASYEQYF.

The DNA of the CDR3 is TGCAGCGTCAACCCCCCCGGGGAGCTGTTTTTT. It translates to CSVNPPGELFF. The chain has TRBV20-1 and TRBJ2-2; D is uncertain. Germline V gene sequence: CDR1 DFQATT, CDR2 SNEGSKA (reference sequence). CDR3 length: 11 residues.

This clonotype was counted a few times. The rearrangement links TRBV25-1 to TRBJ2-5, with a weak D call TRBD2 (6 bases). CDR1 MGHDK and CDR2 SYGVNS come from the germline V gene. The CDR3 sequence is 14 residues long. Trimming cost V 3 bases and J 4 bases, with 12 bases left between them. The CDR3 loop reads CASSDLTSSETQYF. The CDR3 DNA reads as TGTGCCAGCAGTGATTTAACTAGCTCAGAGACCCAGTACTTC.